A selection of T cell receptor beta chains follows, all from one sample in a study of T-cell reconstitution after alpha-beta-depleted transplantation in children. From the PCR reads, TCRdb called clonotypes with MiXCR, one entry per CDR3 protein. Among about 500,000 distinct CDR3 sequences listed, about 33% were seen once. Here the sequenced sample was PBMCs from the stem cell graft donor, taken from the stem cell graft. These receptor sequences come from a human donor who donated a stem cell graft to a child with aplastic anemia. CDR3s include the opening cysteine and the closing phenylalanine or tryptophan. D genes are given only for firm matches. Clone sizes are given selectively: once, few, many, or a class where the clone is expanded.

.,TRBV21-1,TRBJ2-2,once,TGTGCCAGAGGCAATTCCGGGACAAACACCGGGGAGCTGTTTTTT,CARGNSGTNTGELFF
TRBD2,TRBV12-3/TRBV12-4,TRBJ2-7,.,TGTGCCAGCAGTTTCCTGGGACTAGCGGGAGGGTCCAAAACCTACGAGCAGTACTTC,CASSFLGLAGGSKTYEQYF
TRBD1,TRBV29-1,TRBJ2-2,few,TGCAGCGCCACAGAGTGGGACAGTCCATACACCGGGGAGCTGTTTTTT,CSATEWDSPYTGELFF
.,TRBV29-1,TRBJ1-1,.,TGCAGCGTTGAAGGTTCCAGGGACTTCAACATGAACACTGAAGCTTTCTTT,CSVEGSRDFNMNTEAFF
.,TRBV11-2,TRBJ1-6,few,TGTGCCAGCAGCTTAGATTTGGGACAATATAATTCACCCCTCCACTTT,CASSLDLGQYNSPLHF
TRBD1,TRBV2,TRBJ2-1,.,TGTGCCAGCAGTGAAGAAGGGACAGGCTACAATGAGCAGTTCTTC,CASSEEGTGYNEQFF
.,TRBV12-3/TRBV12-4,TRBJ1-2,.,TGTGCCAGCAGTACCGGACAGTTTGGCTACACCTTC,CASSTGQFGYTF
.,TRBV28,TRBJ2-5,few,TGTGCCAGCAGTCTACAGGCGTACCAAGAGACCCAGTACTTC,CASSLQAYQETQYF
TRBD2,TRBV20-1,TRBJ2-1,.,TGCAGTGCTAGAGTTCTTGGGACTAGCGGGAGGGCGAGCTCCTACAATGAGCAGTTCTTC,CSARVLGTSGRASSYNEQFF
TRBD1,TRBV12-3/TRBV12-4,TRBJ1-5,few,TGTGCCAGCACCCCGGACAGGGATAATAGCAATCAGCCCCAGCATTTT,CASTPDRDNSNQPQHF